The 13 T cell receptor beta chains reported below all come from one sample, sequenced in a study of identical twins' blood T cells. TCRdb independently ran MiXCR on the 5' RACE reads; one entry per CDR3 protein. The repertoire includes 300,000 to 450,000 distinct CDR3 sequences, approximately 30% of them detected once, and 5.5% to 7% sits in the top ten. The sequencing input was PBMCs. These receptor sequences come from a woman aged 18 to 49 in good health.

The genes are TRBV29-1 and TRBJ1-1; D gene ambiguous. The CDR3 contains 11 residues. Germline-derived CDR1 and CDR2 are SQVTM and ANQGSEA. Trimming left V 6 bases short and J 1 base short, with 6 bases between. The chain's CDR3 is CSVPENTEAFF. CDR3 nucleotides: TGCAGCGTACCAGAGAACACTGAAGCTTTCTTT.

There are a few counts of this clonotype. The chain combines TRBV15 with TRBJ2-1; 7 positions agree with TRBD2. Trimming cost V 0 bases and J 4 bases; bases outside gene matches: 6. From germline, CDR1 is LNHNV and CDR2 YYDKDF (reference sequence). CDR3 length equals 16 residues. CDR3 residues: CATSREREGGYNEQFF. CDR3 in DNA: TGTGCCACCAGCAGAGAGAGGGAGGGCGGTTACAATGAGCAGTTCTTC.

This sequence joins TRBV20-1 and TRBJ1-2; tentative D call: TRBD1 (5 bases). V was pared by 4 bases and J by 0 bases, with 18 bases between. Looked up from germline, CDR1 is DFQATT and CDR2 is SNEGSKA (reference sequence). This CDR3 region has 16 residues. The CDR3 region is CSATPEARGANYGYTF. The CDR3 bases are TGCAGTGCTACTCCGGAGGCTAGGGGAGCTAACTATGGCTACACCTTC.

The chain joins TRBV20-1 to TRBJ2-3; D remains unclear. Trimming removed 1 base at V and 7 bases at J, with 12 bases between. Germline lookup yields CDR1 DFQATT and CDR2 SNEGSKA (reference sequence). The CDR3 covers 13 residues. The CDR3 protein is CSARVGGSHTQYF. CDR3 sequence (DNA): TGCAGTGCTAGAGTGGGTGGCTCCCATACGCAGTATTTT.

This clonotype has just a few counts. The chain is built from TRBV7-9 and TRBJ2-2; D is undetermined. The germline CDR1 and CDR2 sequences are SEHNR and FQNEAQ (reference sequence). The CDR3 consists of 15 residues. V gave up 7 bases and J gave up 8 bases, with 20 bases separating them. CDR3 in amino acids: CASKARAPSTGELFF. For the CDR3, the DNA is TGTGCCAGCAAAGCCCGAGCCCCAAGCACGGGGGAGCTGTTTTTT.

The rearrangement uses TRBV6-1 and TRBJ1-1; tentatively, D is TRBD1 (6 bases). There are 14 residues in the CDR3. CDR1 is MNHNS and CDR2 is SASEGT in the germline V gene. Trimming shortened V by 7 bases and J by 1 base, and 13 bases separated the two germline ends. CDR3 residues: CASKTTGSNTEAFF. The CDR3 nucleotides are TGTGCCAGCAAGACGACAGGATCGAACACTGAAGCTTTCTTT.

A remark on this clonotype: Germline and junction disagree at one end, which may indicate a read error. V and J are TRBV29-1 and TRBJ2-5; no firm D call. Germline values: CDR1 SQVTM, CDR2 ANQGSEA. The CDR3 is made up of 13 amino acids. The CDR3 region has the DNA TGCAGCGTTGAAGATCTGCACCAAGAGGCCCAGTACTTT. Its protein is CSVEDLHQEAQYF.

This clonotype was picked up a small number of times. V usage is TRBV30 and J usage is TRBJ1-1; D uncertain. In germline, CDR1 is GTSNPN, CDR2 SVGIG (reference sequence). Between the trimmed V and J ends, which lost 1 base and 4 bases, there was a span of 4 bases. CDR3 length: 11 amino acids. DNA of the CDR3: TGTGCCTGGAGTGACAGCACTGAAGCTTTCTTT. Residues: CAWSDSTEAFF.

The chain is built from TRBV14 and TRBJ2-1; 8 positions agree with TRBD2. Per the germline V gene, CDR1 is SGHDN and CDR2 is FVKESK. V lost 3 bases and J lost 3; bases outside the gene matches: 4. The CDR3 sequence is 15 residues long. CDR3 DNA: TGTGCCAGCAGCCATTCCGGGACTAGCTACAATGAGCAGTTCTTC. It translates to CASSHSGTSYNEQFF.

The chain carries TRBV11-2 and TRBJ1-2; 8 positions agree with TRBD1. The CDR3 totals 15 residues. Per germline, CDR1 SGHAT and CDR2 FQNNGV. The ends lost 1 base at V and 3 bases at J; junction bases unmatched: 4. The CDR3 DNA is TGTGCCAGCAGCTTAGCAGGACAGGGCTACTATGGCTACACCTTC. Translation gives CASSLAGQGYYGYTF.

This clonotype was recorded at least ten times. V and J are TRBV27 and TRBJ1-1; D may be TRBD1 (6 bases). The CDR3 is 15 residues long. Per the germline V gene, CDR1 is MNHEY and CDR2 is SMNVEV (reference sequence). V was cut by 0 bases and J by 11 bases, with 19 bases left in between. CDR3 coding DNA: TGTGCCAGCAGTTTATCCCAGGGAGGGGGAAGTGGGGCTTTCTTT. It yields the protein CASSLSQGGGSGAFF.

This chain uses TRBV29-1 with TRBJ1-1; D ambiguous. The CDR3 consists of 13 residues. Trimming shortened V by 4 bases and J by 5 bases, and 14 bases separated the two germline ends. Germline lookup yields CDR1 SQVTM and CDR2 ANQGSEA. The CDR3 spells CSVGSGYSTEAFF. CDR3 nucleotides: TGCAGCGTTGGTTCGGGGTACTCAACTGAAGCTTTCTTT.

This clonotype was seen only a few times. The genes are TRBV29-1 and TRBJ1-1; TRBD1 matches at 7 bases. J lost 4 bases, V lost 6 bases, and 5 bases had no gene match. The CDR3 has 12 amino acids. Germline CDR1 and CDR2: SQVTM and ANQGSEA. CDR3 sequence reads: CSVIGGPTEAFF. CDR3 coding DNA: TGCAGCGTGATAGGGGGCCCCACTGAAGCTTTCTTT.